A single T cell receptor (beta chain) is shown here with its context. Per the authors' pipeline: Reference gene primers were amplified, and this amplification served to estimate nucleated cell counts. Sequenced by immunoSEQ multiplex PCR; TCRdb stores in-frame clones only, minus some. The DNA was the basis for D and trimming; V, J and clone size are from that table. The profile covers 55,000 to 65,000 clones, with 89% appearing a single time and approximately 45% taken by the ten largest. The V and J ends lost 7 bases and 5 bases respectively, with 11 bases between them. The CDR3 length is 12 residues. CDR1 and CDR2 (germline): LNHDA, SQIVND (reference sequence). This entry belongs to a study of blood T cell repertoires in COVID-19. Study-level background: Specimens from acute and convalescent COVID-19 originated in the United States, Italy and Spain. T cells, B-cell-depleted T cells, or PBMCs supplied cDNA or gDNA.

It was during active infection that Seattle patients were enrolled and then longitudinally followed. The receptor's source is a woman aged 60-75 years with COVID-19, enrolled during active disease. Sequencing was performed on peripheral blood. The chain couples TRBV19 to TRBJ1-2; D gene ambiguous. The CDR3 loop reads CASTSPRYGYTF. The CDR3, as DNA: TGTGCCAGTACCTCCCCCAGATATGGCTACACCTTC.